This T cell receptor (beta chain) was identified during a study of blood T cell repertoires in COVID-19. Background on the study: T cells, B-cell-depleted T cells, or PBMCs supplied cDNA or gDNA.

In the source study's methods: Nucleated cell number was recorded as an estimate derived from reference gene primer amplification. TCRdb keeps only in-frame clones here, not all; method: immunoSEQ multiplex PCR. Clonal size and the V and J genes are those of that table, whereas D and trimming came from the DNA. The sample lists approximately 480,000 clones, about nine tenths occurring once. Two consecutive negative NP/OP PCR tests, clearance, or resolved symptoms defined Cohort 3 recovery. CDR3 length equals 14 residues. Trimming shortened V by 5 bases and J by 5 bases, and 15 bases separated the two germline ends. The V gene's germline CDR1 is MNHEY and CDR2 SMNVEV (reference sequence).

This TCR was recovered from a woman younger than 30 who had recovered from COVID-19. The chain couples TRBV27 to TRBJ1-2, with D possibly TRBD1 on 6 matching bases. Sequencing was performed on PBMCs or T cells enriched from blood (not recorded which). In nucleotides, the CDR3 is TGTGCCAGCAGTCCCGCAGACAGGCCTTATGGCTACACCTTC. Translated, it gives CASSPADRPYGYTF.